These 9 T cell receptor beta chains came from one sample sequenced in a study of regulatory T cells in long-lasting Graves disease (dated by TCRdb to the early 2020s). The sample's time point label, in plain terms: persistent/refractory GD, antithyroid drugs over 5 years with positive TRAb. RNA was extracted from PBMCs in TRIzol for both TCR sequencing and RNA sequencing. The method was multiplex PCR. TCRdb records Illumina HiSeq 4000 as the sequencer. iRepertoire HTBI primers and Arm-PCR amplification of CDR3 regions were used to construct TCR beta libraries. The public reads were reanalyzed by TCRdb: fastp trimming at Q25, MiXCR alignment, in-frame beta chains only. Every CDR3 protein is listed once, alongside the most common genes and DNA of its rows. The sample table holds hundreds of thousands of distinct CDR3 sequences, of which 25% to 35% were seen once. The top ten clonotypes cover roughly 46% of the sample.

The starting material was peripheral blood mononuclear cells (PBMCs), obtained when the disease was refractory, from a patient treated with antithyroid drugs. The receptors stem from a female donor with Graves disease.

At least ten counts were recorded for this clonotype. CDR3 sequence: CAWDGGEQYF. DNA for the CDR3: TGTGCCTGGGACGGTGGCGAGCAGTACTTC. The chain combines TRBV30 with TRBJ2-7, with D unclear. Germline V gene sequence: CDR1 GTSNPN, CDR2 SVGIG (reference sequence). There are 10 residues in the CDR3. V was pared by 5 bases and J by 6 bases, with 8 bases between.

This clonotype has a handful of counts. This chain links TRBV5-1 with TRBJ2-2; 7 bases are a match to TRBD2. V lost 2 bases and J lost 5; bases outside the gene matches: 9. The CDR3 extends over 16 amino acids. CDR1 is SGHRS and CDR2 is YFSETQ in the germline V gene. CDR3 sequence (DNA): TGCGCCAGCAGCTTAGGGCGGGAGTTATTTACCGGGGAGCTGTTTTTT. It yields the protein CASSLGRELFTGELFF. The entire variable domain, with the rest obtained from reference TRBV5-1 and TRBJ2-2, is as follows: KAGVTQTPRYLIKTRGQQVTLSCSPISGHRSVSWYQQTPGQGLQFLFEYFSETQRNKGNFPGRFSGRQFSNSRSEMNVSTLELGDSALYLCASSLGRELFTGELFFGEGSRLTVL.

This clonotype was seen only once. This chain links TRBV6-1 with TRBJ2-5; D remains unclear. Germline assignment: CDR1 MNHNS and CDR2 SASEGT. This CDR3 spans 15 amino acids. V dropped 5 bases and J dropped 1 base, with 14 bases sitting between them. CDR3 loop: CASSPPSILQETQYF. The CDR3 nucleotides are TGTGCCAGCAGTCCCCCTTCGATACTCCAAGAGACCCAGTACTTC.

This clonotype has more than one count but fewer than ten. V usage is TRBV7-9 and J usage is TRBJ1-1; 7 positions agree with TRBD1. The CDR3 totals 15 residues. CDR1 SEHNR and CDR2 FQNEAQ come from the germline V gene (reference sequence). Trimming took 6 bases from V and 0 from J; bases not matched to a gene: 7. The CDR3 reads CASRLTGTVNTEAFF. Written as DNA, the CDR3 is TGTGCCAGCAGGCTTACCGGGACAGTGAACACTGAAGCTTTCTTT.

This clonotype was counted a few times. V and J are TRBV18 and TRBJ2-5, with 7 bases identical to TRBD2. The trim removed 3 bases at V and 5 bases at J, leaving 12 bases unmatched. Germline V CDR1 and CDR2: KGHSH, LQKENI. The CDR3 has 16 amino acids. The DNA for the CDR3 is TGTGCCAGCTCACCCACACCGGGCGGGAGAGGCGAGACCCAGTACTTC. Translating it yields CASSPTPGGRGETQYF.

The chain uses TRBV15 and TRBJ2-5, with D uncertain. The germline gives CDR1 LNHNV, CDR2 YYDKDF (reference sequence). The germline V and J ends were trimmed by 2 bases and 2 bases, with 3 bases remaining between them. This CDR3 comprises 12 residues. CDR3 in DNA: TGTGCCACCAGCAGAATTCAAGAGACCCAGTACTTC. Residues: CATSRIQETQYF.

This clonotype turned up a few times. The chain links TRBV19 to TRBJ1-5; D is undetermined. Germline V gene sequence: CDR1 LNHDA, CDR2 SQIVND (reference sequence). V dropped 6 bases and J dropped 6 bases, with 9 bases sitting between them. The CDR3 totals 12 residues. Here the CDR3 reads CASSPLSQPQHF. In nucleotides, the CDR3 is TGTGCCAGTAGCCCTTTGTCTCAGCCCCAGCATTTT. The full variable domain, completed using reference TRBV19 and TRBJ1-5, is DGGITQSPKYLFRKEGQNVTLSCEQNLNHDAMYWYRQDPGQGLRLIYYSQIVNDFQKGDIAEGYSVSREKKESFPLTVTSAQKNPTAFYLCASSPLSQPQHFGDGTRLSIL.

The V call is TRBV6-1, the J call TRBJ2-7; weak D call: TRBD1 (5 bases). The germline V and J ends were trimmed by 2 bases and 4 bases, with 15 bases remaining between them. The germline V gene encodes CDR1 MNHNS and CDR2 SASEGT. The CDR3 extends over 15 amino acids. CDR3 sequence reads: CASSERPRTQYEQYF. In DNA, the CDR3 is TGTGCCAGCAGTGAACGACCCAGGACACAGTACGAGCAGTACTTC.

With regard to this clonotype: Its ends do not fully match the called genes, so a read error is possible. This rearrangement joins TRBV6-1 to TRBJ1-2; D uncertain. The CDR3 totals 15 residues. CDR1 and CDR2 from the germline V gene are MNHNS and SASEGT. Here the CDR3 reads CASSDQTGFNYGYTF. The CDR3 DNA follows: TGCGCCAGCAGTGACCAGACGGGGTTTAACTATGGCTACACCTTC.